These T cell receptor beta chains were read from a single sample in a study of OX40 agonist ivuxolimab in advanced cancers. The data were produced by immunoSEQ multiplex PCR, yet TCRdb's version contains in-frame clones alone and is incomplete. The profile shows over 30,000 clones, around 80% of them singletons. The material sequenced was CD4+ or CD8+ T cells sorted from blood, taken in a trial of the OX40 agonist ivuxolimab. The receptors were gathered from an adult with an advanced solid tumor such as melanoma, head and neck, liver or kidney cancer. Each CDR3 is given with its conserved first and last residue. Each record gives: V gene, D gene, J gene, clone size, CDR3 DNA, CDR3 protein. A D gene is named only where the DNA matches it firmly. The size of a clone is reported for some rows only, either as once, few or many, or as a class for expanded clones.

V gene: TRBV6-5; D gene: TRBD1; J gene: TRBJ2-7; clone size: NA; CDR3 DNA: TGTGCCAGCAGCTGGACAGGGGTTTACGAGCAGTACTTC; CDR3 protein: CASSWTGVYEQYF
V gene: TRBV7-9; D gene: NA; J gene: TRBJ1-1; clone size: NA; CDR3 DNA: TGTGCCAGCAGCTTCTCCCTAACGGGCACTGAAGCTTTCTTT; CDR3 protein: CASSFSLTGTEAFF
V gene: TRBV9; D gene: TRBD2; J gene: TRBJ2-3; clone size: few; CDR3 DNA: TGTGCCAGCGGCGGGGCGGGGGGGCCATCAGATACGCAGTATTTT; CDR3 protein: CASGGAGGPSDTQYF
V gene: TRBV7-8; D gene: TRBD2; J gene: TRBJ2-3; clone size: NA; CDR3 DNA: TGTGCCAGCAGCTTACGAGGGTCTAGCGGGAGCCCAGATACGCAGTATTTT; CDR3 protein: CASSLRGSSGSPDTQYF
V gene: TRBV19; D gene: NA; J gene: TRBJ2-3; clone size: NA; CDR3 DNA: TGTGCCAGTAAGAAGGCAGATACGCAGTATTTT; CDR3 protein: CASKKADTQYF
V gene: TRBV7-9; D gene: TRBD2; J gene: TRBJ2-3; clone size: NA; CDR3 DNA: TGTGCCAGCAGCTTAGGTAGCGGGGGCTTTTCAGATACGCAGTATTTT; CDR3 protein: CASSLGSGGFSDTQYF
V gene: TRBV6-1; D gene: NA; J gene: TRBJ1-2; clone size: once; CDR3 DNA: TGTGCCAGCAGCCTTGATGAGTATGGCTACACCTTC; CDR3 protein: CASSLDEYGYTF
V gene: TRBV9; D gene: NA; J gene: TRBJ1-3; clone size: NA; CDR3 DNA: TGTGCCAGCAGCTACGACGCAACTTACTCTGGAAACACCATATATTTT; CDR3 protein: CASSYDATYSGNTIYF
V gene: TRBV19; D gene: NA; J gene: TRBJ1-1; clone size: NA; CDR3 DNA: TGTGCCAGTATGGACGAGGGGCTTGGGAACACTGAAGCTTTCTTT; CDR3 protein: CASMDEGLGNTEAFF
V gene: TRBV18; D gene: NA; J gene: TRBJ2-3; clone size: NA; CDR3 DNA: TGTGCCAGCTCACTGGAGGGTGTAGACACAGATACGCAGTATTTT; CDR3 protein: CASSLEGVDTDTQYF
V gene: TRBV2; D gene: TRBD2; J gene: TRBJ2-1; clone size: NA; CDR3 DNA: TGTGCCAGCAGGGCCAGCGGGAGGTCCTACAATGAGCAGTTCTTC; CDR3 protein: CASRASGRSYNEQFF
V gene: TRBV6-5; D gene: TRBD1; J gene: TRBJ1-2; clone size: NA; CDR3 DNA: TGTGCCAGCAGTTACTCGACAGGGGCTAAATATGGCTACACCTTC; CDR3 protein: CASSYSTGAKYGYTF
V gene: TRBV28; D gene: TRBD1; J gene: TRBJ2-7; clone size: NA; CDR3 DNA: TGTGCCAGCAGGGGACAGGGCTCCTACGAGCAGTACTTC; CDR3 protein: CASRGQGSYEQYF
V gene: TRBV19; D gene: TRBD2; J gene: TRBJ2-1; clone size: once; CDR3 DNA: TGTGCCAGTAGTATCTTTAGCGGGAGCTCCTACAATGAGCAGTTCTTC; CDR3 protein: CASSIFSGSSYNEQFF
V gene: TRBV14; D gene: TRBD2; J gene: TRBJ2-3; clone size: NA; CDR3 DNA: TGTGCCAGCAATAGCGGGAAGACAGATACGCAGTATTTT; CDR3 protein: CASNSGKTDTQYF
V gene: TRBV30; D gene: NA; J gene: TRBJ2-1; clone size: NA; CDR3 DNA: TGTGCCTGGAGTGTACGCGTAGAGCAGTTCTTC; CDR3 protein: CAWSVRVEQFF
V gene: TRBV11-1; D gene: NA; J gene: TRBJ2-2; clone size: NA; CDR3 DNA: TGTGCCAGCAGCTTATTAAGGGCCGCGAACACCGGGGAGCTGTTTTTT; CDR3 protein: CASSLLRAANTGELFF
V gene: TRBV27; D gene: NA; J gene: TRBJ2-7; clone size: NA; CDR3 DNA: TGTGCCAGCAGCCCTTTCGGGGGCTACGAGCAGTACTTC; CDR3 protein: CASSPFGGYEQYF
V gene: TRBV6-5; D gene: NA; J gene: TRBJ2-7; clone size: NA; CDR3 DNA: TGTGCCAGCAATGCCCGGGACAAACCCAACTACGAGCAGTACTTC; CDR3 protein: CASNARDKPNYEQYF
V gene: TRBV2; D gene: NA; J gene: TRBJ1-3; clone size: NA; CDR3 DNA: TGTGCCGGAGGTAGGGGCCTCTCTGGAAACACCATATATTTT; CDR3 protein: CAGGRGLSGNTIYF
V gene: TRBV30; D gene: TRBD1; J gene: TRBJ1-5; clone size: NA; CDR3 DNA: TGTGCCCTTGACAGGGGCGAATATCAGCCCCAGCATTTT; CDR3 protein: CALDRGEYQPQHF
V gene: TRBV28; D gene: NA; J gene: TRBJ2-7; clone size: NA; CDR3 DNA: TGTGCCAGCAGTCTCCCCTCTCAGGGAAGTAGCGGACGCGAGCAGTACTTC; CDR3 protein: CASSLPSQGSSGREQYF
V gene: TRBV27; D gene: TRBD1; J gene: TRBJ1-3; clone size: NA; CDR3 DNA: TGTGCCAGCAGCCAGGGACAGGGTTTATCTGGAAACACCATATATTTT; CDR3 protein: CASSQGQGLSGNTIYF
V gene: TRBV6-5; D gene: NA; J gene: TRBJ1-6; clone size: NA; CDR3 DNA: TGTGCCAGCAGTGGGGTCAGATCTAATTCACCCCTCCACTTT; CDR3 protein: CASSGVRSNSPLHF
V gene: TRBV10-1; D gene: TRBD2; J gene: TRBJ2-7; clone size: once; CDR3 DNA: TGCGCCAGCAGCCCGGGACTAGCGAGAACCTACGAGCAGTACTTC; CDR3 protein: CASSPGLARTYEQYF
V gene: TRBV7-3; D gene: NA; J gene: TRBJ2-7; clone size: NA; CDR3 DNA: TGTGCCAGCAGCAGCGGTACGGAATCCTACGAGCAGTACTTC; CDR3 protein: CASSSGTESYEQYF
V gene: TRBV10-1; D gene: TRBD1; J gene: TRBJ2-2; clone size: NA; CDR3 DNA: TGCGCCACCAGACAGGGGTTAAACACCGGGGAGCTGTTTTTT; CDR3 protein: CATRQGLNTGELFF
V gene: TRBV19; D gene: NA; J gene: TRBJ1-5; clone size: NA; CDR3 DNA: TGTGCCAGTAGTGTAATAAGGACAGAGGGGCACCCGCGGTTGGTGGCGGATCAGCCCCAGCATTTT; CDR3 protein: CASSVIRTEGHPRLVADQPQHF
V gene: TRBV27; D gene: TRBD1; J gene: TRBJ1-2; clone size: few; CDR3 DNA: TGTGCCAGCAGTCGCGGGACAGGACACTATGGCTACACCTTC; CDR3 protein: CASSRGTGHYGYTF
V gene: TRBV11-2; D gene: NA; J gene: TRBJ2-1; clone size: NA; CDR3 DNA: TGTGCCAGCAGCCCTATTCGGGGGAGTTACTACAATGAGCAGTTCTTC; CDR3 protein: CASSPIRGSYYNEQFF
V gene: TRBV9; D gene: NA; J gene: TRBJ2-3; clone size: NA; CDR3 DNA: TGTGCCAGCAGCGAGACCCCGAACTCCGATACGCAGTATTTT; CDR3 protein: CASSETPNSDTQYF
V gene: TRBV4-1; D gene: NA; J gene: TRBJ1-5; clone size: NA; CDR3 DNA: TGCGCCAGCAGCCAAGGGGGGGGACTTAGCAATCAGCCCCAGCATTTT; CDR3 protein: CASSQGGGLSNQPQHF
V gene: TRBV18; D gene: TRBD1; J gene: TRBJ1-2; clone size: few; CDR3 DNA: TGTGCCAGCTCCGACGTCTTGACAGGGGATAACTATGGCTACACCTTC; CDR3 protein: CASSDVLTGDNYGYTF
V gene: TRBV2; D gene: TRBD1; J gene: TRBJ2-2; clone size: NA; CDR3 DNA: TGTGCCAGCAGTGGGGACAGGGTGTTAGGTAACACCGGGGAGCTGTTTTTT; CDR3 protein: CASSGDRVLGNTGELFF
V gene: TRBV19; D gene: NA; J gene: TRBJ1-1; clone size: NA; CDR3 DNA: TGTGCCAGTAGTATCAATGGGGGGGGCACTGAAGCTTTCTTT; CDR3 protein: CASSINGGGTEAFF
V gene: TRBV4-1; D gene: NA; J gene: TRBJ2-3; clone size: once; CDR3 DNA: TGCGCCAGCAGCCAAGACAGACCAACCAATACGCAGTATTTT; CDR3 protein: CASSQDRPTNTQYF
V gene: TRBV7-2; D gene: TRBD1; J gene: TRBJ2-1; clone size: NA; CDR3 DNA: TGTGCCAGCAGCAACCGACAGGGGACCTACAATGAGCAGTTCTTC; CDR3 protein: CASSNRQGTYNEQFF
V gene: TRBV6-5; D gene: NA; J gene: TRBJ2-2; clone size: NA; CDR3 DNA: TGTGCCAGCAGGATAGAGAGATCGAACACCGGGGAGCTGTTTTTT; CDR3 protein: CASRIERSNTGELFF
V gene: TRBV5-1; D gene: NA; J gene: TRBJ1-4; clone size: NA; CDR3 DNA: TGCGCCAGCAGCTTGGACGCCGGGGCCACTAATGAAAAACTGTTTTTT; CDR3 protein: CASSLDAGATNEKLFF
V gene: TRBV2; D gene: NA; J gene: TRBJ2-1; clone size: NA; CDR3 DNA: TGTGCCAGCAAGATTAGGGGCGATGAGCAGTTCTTC; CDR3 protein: CASKIRGDEQFF
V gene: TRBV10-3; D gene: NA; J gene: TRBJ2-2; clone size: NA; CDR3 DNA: TGTGCCATCAGTGAGTCCGGGGCCCCCGGGGAGCTGTTTTTT; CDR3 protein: CAISESGAPGELFF
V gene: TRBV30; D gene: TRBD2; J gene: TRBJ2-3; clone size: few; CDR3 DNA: TGTGCCTGGAGTGTGAACCCCTTACTAGCGGGAGGGCCCTCAGATACGCAGTATTTT; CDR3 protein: CAWSVNPLLAGGPSDTQYF
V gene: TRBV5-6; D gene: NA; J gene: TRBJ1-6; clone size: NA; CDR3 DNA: TGTGCCAGCAGGGACCTTGGTTATCCTAATTCACCCCTCCACTTT; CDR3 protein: CASRDLGYPNSPLHF
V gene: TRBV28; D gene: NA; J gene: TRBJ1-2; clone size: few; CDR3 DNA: TGTGCCAGCAGTTTATCCAGGGGTGGCTACACCTTC; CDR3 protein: CASSLSRGGYTF